The clone carrying this TCR beta chain was picked up one time. TCRdb's table, derived via immunoSEQ multiplex PCR, lists solely in-frame clones and lacks some. The repertoire holds some 130,000 clones, with approximately 70% as singletons. This CDR3 region has 15 residues. Trimming pared 1 base from V and 2 bases from J, leaving 12 bases between. CDR1 and CDR2 from the germline V gene are SGHAT and FQNNGV. This specimen belongs to a study of blood T cell repertoires in COVID-19. The wider study: From T cells, B-cell-depleted T cells, or PBMCs came the material, which was cDNA or gDNA.

The chain carries TRBV11-2 and TRBJ2-7; possibly TRBD2 for D (6 bases). Sequenced input: peripheral blood. This sequence was found in a woman aged 70-85 years with acute or convalescent COVID-19. The CDR3 DNA follows: TGTGCCAGCAGCTTAGGAGGAGGGATCCCCTACGAGCAGTACTTC. Translating it yields CASSLGGGIPYEQYF.